One sample yielded the 27 T cell receptor beta chains listed below, sequenced in a study of yellow fever vaccine responses in identical twins. MiXCR, applied by TCRdb to the RT-PCR reads, yields one record per CDR3 protein. The sample lists approximately 32,000 distinct CDR3 sequences; roughly three fifths were seen once. Sequencing used T cells from blood (PBMCs), unsorted or a sorted subset (not recorded which), obtained before or after yellow fever vaccination (not recorded which). The source of these receptors is a woman between 18 and 29 years old who received the yellow fever vaccine.

The chain combines TRBV19 with TRBJ2-3, with D unresolved. The CDR3 contains 11 residues. V was trimmed by 5 bases and J by 8 bases, leaving 8 bases between them. Germline-derived CDR1 and CDR2 are LNHDA and SQIVND (reference sequence). For the CDR3, the DNA is TGTGCCAGTAGTGAGCAAAGTACGCAGTATTTT. The encoded protein is CASSEQSTQYF. The complete variable domain, with remaining parts taken from reference TRBV19 and TRBJ2-3, reads DGGITQSPKYLFRKEGQNVTLSCEQNLNHDAMYWYRQDPGQGLRLIYYSQIVNDFQKGDIAEGYSVSREKKESFPLTVTSAQKNPTAFYLCASSEQSTQYFGPGTRLTVL.

The chain combines TRBV25-1 with TRBJ2-3, with 11 bases that match TRBD2. This CDR3 is built from 14 residues. CDR1 and CDR2 from the germline V gene are MGHDK and SYGVNS. V was pared by 7 bases and J by 5 bases, with 5 bases of the junction left unmatched. CDR3 sequence (DNA): TGTGCCAGCATTAGCGGGGGGGCAGGAGATACGCAGTATTTT. It translates to CASISGGAGDTQYF.

The chain employs TRBV5-1 and TRBJ2-3; 7 positions match TRBD2. V was pared by 4 bases and J by 0 bases, with 8 bases of the junction left unmatched. The CDR3 length is 16 residues. Germline V lookup: CDR1 SGHRS, CDR2 YFSETQ. In DNA, the CDR3 is TGCGCCAGCAGCGCGTCACTAGCGACGAGCACAGATACGCAGTATTTT. Translating it yields CASSASLATSTDTQYF.

The chain couples TRBV6-1 to TRBJ1-2; D is possibly TRBD1 (6 bases). The length of the CDR3 is 15 residues. Germline V gives CDR1 MNHNS, CDR2 SASEGT. Trimming took off 6 bases at V and 0 bases at J, with 14 bases between the two ends. CDR3 bases: TGTGCCAGCAGGGCCGGGACATACTCTAACTATGGCTACACCTTC. Translating gives CASRAGTYSNYGYTF.

The gene calls are TRBV20-1 and TRBJ1-2; weak D call: TRBD1 (5 bases). V was cut by 0 bases and J by 9 bases, with 14 bases left in between. The CDR3 is 13 amino acids. Looked up from germline, CDR1 is DFQATT and CDR2 is SNEGSKA (reference sequence). The CDR3 DNA sequence: TGCAGTGCTAGAGAGGGCAGGGATAGTAGCTACACCTTC. Protein product: CSAREGRDSSYTF.

The V gene is TRBV11-3, the J gene TRBJ2-1; possible D gene TRBD1, 7 bases. Germline V lookup: CDR1 SGHNT, CDR2 YENEEA. The length of the CDR3 is 13 residues. The V end lost 5 bases, the J end lost 6 bases, and 11 bases lay between the germline ends. The CDR3 DNA follows: TGTGCCAGCAGCCCGCGGGACAGCAATGAGCAGTTCTTC. The encoded protein is CASSPRDSNEQFF.

This chain uses TRBV7-6 with TRBJ2-5; 12 positions match TRBD2. Germline trimming cut 5 bases from V and 4 bases from J; bases unmatched to any gene: 8. Germline V lookup: CDR1 SGHVS, CDR2 FNYEAQ. The CDR3 is 16 residues long. DNA of the CDR3: TGTGCCAGCAGCCAGGGGGGACTAGCGGGCGCAGAGACCCAGTACTTC. Translated: CASSQGGLAGAETQYF.

The rearrangement joins TRBV4-2 to TRBJ2-1; 11 bases align to TRBD2. This CDR3 comprises 16 residues. Germline values: CDR1 LGHNA, CDR2 YNFKEQ. V shed 3 bases, J shed 5 bases, and the junction held 6 bases outside the gene matches. The CDR3 loop is CASSHTGTSGNNEQFF. The CDR3 DNA sequence: TGTGCCAGCAGCCATACCGGGACTAGCGGTAACAATGAGCAGTTCTTC.

This clonotype was observed a few times. The chain combines TRBV9 with TRBJ1-3; D is unresolved. This CDR3 region has 10 residues. In germline, CDR1 is SGDLS, CDR2 YYNGEE. Between the trimmed V and J ends, which lost 3 bases and 5 bases, there was a span of 0 bases. CDR3 amino acids: CASSGNTIYF. The DNA for the CDR3 is TGTGCCAGCAGCGGAAACACCATATATTTT. Looking up the rest from reference TRBV9 and TRBJ1-3 gives the full variable domain: DSGVTQTPKHLITATGQRVTLRCSPRSGDLSVYWYQQSLDQGLQFLIQYYNGEERAKGNILERFSAQQFPDLHSELNLSSLELGDSALYFCASSGNTIYFGEGSWLTVV.

The chain employs TRBV11-1 and TRBJ2-1; D is ambiguous. Trimming removed 1 base from V and 6 bases from J, with 10 bases in between. The CDR3 runs 14 residues. Germline CDR1 SGHAT, CDR2 FQDESV (reference sequence). The CDR3 coding sequence is TGTGCCAGCAGCTTAGAAAGGGCCCGCAATGAGCAGTTCTTC. Protein sequence: CASSLERARNEQFF.

This clonotype was counted only a few times. This chain uses TRBV5-6 with TRBJ1-5; D is undetermined. Germline V gene sequence: CDR1 SGHDT, CDR2 YYEEEE. This CDR3 region has 15 residues. Trimming took off 4 bases at V and 2 bases at J, with 13 bases between the two ends. CDR3 nucleotide sequence: TGTGCCAGCAGCGAATTTGGGCAGGGCAATCAGCCCCAGCATTTT. This gives the protein CASSEFGQGNQPQHF.

This chain uses TRBV7-2 with TRBJ2-1; tentatively, D is TRBD2 (5 bases). This CDR3 is 15 amino acids long. Between the trimmed V and J ends, which lost 5 bases and 0 bases, there was a span of 11 bases. CDR1 is SGHTA, CDR2 FQGNSA, per germline. The CDR3 region is CASSLSVGSYNEQFF. As DNA, the CDR3 is TGTGCCAGCAGCCTTAGCGTGGGCTCCTACAATGAGCAGTTCTTC.

The V call is TRBV7-8, the J call TRBJ2-1; D might be TRBD2 (5 bases). Germline assignment: CDR1 SGHVS and CDR2 FQNEAQ. This CDR3 spans 17 amino acids. Trimming shortened V by 1 base and J by 6 bases, and 19 bases separated the two germline ends. CDR3 region: CASSLGPTRARPNEQFF. CDR3 DNA sequence: TGTGCCAGCAGCTTAGGGCCCACTAGGGCCCGGCCCAATGAGCAGTTCTTC. Combining the CDR3 with reference TRBV7-8 and TRBJ2-1 gives the whole variable domain GAGVSQSPRYKVAKRGQDVALRCDPISGHVSLFWYQQALGQGPEFLTYFQNEAQLDKSGLPSDRFFAERPEGSVSTLKIQRTQQEDSAVYLCASSLGPTRARPNEQFFGPGTRLTVL.

The J gene is TRBJ1-5, the V gene TRBV12-3 or TRBV12-4, with D perhaps matching TRBD1 (5 bases). The CDR3 runs to 12 residues. Deletions cut 6 bases from V and 6 bases from J, with 9 bases between. CDR3 nucleotides: TGTGCCAGCAGGACAGTTTCTCAGCCCCAGCATTTT. This sequence encodes CASRTVSQPQHF.

The CDR3 DNA reads as TGTGCCAGCACCAGGGGCTCCCCCTCCTACAATGAGCAGTTCTTC. Protein product: CASTRGSPSYNEQFF. V usage is TRBV12-3 or TRBV12-4 and J usage is TRBJ2-1; a possible D gene is TRBD1 (6 bases). Trimming pared 7 bases from V and 0 bases from J, leaving 13 bases between. This CDR3 comprises 15 residues.

This sequence joins TRBV4-1 and TRBJ2-5; 8 bases are a match to TRBD1. The ends lost 2 bases at V and 4 bases at J; junction bases unmatched: 9. The CDR3 runs 16 residues. Per germline, CDR1 MGHRA and CDR2 YSYEKL. The CDR3 nucleotides are TGCGCCAGCAGCCAACGTCGCGACAGGGGAGGAGAGACCCAGTACTTC. Its translation is CASSQRRDRGGETQYF.

This clonotype was picked up a small number of times. V and J are TRBV4-1 and TRBJ1-2; D is ambiguous. There are 15 residues in the CDR3. The V and J ends lost 2 bases and 2 bases respectively, with 12 bases between them. Germline V gene sequence: CDR1 MGHRA, CDR2 YSYEKL. The DNA for the CDR3 is TGCGCCAGCAGCCAAATGGTAAGGAGCAACTATGGCTACACCTTC. This gives the protein CASSQMVRSNYGYTF.

The CDR3 nucleotides are TGTGCCAGCAGTGAAAGCGGGAGGGCCTACGAGCAGTACTTC. This sequence encodes CASSESGRAYEQYF. The rearrangement links TRBV2 to TRBJ2-7, with 10 positions matching TRBD2. The CDR3 is made up of 14 amino acids. The V gene's germline CDR1 is SNHLY and CDR2 FYNNEI. The V gene end was trimmed by 2 bases and the J gene end by 2 bases; junction bases not matched to a gene: 0.

This clonotype was seen more than once but under ten times. J is TRBJ2-3 and V is TRBV5-1, with 8 bases lining up with TRBD1. The CDR3 loop spans 17 amino acids. V dropped 4 bases and J dropped 2; count of bases not matched to a gene: 12. Germline V gene data show CDR1 as SGHRS and CDR2 as YFSETQ. CDR3 sequence: CASSPGQGLVFTDTQYF. In nucleotides, the CDR3 is TGCGCCAGCAGCCCCGGACAGGGCCTCGTATTCACAGATACGCAGTATTTT.

CDR3 nucleotide sequence: TGTGCCAGCTCACCACCGGACCAAGAGACCCAGTACTTC. Its translation is CASSPPDQETQYF. The chain is built from TRBV18 and TRBJ2-5; D remains ambiguous. The CDR3 runs to 13 residues. Germline-derived CDR1 and CDR2 are KGHSH and LQKENI. The ends were cut back, 0 bases at V and 0 bases at J, with 2 bases in the middle.

The genes are TRBV2 and TRBJ1-2; tentative D call: TRBD1 (6 bases). Germline values: CDR1 SNHLY, CDR2 FYNNEI. The V and J ends lost 5 bases and 2 bases respectively, with 9 bases between them. CDR3 length: 13 amino acids. CDR3 protein: CASSNGQNYGYTF. The DNA of the CDR3 is TGTGCCAGCAGTAATGGACAGAACTATGGCTACACCTTC.

V is TRBV27 and J is TRBJ2-4; 7 nucleotides line up with TRBD1. The CDR3 length is 16 residues. Trimming cost V 7 bases and J 3 bases; bases outside gene matches: 12. Germline CDR1 and CDR2: MNHEY and SMNVEV (reference sequence). CDR3 loop: CASIITYQGVKNIQYF. CDR3 DNA sequence: TGTGCCAGCATTATTACGTACCAGGGGGTCAAAAACATTCAGTACTTC.

The genes are TRBV2 and TRBJ1-5; D ambiguous. Germline CDR1 and CDR2: SNHLY and FYNNEI. Trimming took off 4 bases at V and 3 bases at J, with 13 bases between the two ends. This CDR3 contains 15 residues. CDR3 loop: CASSAEGILNQPQHF. Here the CDR3 DNA reads TGTGCCAGCAGTGCGGAAGGGATCCTCAATCAGCCCCAGCATTTT.

Points on this clonotype: Given the absence of the conserved phenylalanine or tryptophan at the CDR3 end, a read error is likely. This chain connects TRBV19 to TRBJ2-1; 8 nucleotides match TRBD2. Per the germline V gene, CDR1 is LNHDA and CDR2 is SQIVND (reference sequence). The CDR3 runs to 16 residues. The CDR3 region has the DNA TGTGCCAGTATTATAGATCGGGAGGGGCCCTACAATGAGCAGTTCGTC. Its translation is CASIIDREGPYNEQFV.

The chain employs TRBV24-1 and TRBJ2-7; the D is unclear. Germline CDR1 and CDR2: KGHDR and SFDVKD. V lost 8 bases, J lost 0 bases, and 16 bases lay in between. The CDR3 contains 15 residues. This CDR3 reads CATKSNSSSSYEQYF. The DNA of the CDR3 is TGTGCCACCAAAAGCAACAGTTCCTCCTCCTACGAGCAGTACTTC.

The chain combines TRBV4-1 with TRBJ1-2, with no clear D. The germline gives CDR1 MGHRA, CDR2 YSYEKL. V was clipped by 2 bases and J by 1 base, with 11 bases between them. The CDR3 totals 15 residues. CDR3 sequence (DNA): TGCGCCAGCAGCCAATCGAGCCTCAATAACTATGGCTACACCTTC. Translating it yields CASSQSSLNNYGYTF.

The chain joins TRBV5-4 to TRBJ2-1, with 9 positions matching TRBD1. V was clipped by 0 bases and J by 2 bases; unmatched bases: 6. The germline V gene encodes CDR1 SGHNT and CDR2 YYREEE (reference sequence). The CDR3 runs to 17 residues. The CDR3: CASSLEPGQGAYNEQFF. CDR3 sequence (DNA): TGTGCCAGCAGCTTGGAGCCGGGACAGGGCGCCTACAATGAGCAGTTCTTC.